Shown below are 28 T cell receptor beta chains from a single sample sequenced in a study of blood T cell repertoires in COVID-19. Assay used: immunoSEQ multiplex PCR; TCRdb lists only in-frame clones, some missing. Of around 100,000 clones in the sample, approximately 87% were seen once. The sequenced sample consisted of peripheral blood. Source of these receptors: a woman in her twenties or thirties with acute or convalescent COVID-19.

The CDR3 region is CASSEQGTTEAFF. The CDR3 DNA sequence: TGTGCCAGCAGCGAACAGGGGACCACTGAAGCTTTCTTT. The rearrangement joins TRBV11-2 to TRBJ1-1, with 7 bases matching TRBD1. This CDR3 is 13 amino acids long. Germline V CDR1 and CDR2: SGHAT, FQNNGV. After removal of 5 bases from V and 4 bases from J, the junction contained 4 bases not matched to a gene.

The chain links TRBV4-1 to TRBJ2-3; TRBD2 might be the D (7 bases). CDR1 is MGHRA, CDR2 YSYEKL, per germline. Trimming took 3 bases from V and 3 from J, leaving 25 bases between them. The CDR3 totals 19 residues. CDR3 nucleotides: TGCGCCAGCAGCCACACCCTGTTAGGAAGGGGGGGGCAGACAGATACGCAGTATTTT. This gives the protein CASSHTLLGRGGQTDTQYF.

The CDR3 spells CSVEGTGDEQYF. CDR3 DNA: TGCAGCGTTGAGGGGACAGGGGACGAGCAGTACTTC. The gene calls are TRBV29-1 and TRBJ2-7; 10 bases map to TRBD1. V lost 3 bases, J lost 5 bases, and 1 base stayed unmatched. The V gene's germline CDR1 is SQVTM and CDR2 ANQGSEA. The CDR3 contains 12 residues.

The chain is built from TRBV5-6 and TRBJ1-2; 7 positions agree with TRBD1. The CDR3 sequence is 12 residues long. The ends lost 5 bases at V and 8 bases at J; junction bases unmatched: 6. Per germline, CDR1 SGHDT and CDR2 YYEEEE. CDR3 sequence reads: CASREGAGGYTF. CDR3 nucleotide sequence: TGTGCCAGCAGGGAGGGGGCGGGAGGCTACACCTTC.

V usage is TRBV6-1 and J usage is TRBJ1-5; D is ambiguous. V was cut by 3 bases and J by 5 bases, with 8 bases left in between. This CDR3 region has 13 residues. Germline lookup yields CDR1 MNHNS and CDR2 SASEGT. Here the CDR3 reads CASSDQEHQPQHF. The CDR3 DNA follows: TGTGCCAGCAGTGATCAAGAGCATCAGCCCCAGCATTTT.

The V and J genes are TRBV21-1 and TRBJ2-7; the table's D call, TRBD1, was not checked against the DNA. TRBV21-1 is tagged as a pseudogene. The CDR3 sequence is 15 residues long. This CDR3 reads CASSKGGSLPYEQYF. CDR3 bases: TGTGCCAGCAGCAAAGGGGGCAGTCTTCCCTACGAGCAGTACTTC.

The rearrangement uses TRBV6-5 and TRBJ2-2; D might be TRBD1 (6 bases). The CDR3 consists of 14 residues. Between the trimmed V and J ends, which lost 4 bases and 4 bases, there was a span of 10 bases. Germline lookup yields CDR1 MNHEY and CDR2 SVGAGI. The CDR3 DNA reads as TGTGCCAGCAGTTGGGACAAATCCACCGGGGAGCTGTTTTTT. Protein sequence: CASSWDKSTGELFF.

The V and J genes are TRBV9 and TRBJ2-2, with 7 bases lining up with TRBD1. Germline V gene data show CDR1 as SGDLS and CDR2 as YYNGEE. V was pared by 4 bases and J by 7 bases, with 7 bases of the junction left unmatched. The CDR3 consists of 14 residues. CDR3 sequence (DNA): TGTGCCAGCAGCCCCAGACAGGGATTCGGGGAGCTGTTTTTT. Translation gives CASSPRQGFGELFF.

J is TRBJ2-7 and V is TRBV5-1, with TRBD1 as a possible D gene (6 bases). The CDR3 covers 15 residues. Per germline, CDR1 SGHRS and CDR2 YFSETQ. Between the trimmed V and J ends, which lost 3 bases and 1 base, there was a span of 14 bases. This CDR3 is CASSSSPGQSYEQYF. CDR3 bases: TGCGCCAGCAGCTCCTCCCCGGGACAATCCTACGAGCAGTACTTC.

This clone has only one observation. J is TRBJ2-5 and V is TRBV18; perhaps TRBD2 as D (6 bases). V lost 4 bases and J lost 2, with 14 bases in between. Per the germline V gene, CDR1 is KGHSH and CDR2 is LQKENI. This CDR3 is 15 amino acids long. CDR3 amino acids: CASSLGLNYQETQYF. CDR3 bases: TGTGCCAGCTCACTGGGACTCAACTATCAAGAGACCCAGTACTTC.

The genes are TRBV29-1 and TRBJ2-7, with TRBD1 matching over 9 bases. Germline CDR1 SQVTM, CDR2 ANQGSEA. This CDR3 region has 15 residues. The V gene end was trimmed by 6 bases and the J gene end by 0 bases; junction bases not matched to a gene: 9. The CDR3 protein is CSVERGQGGSYEQYF. DNA of the CDR3: TGCAGCGTCGAAAGGGGACAGGGAGGCTCCTACGAGCAGTACTTC.

V usage is TRBV28 and J usage is TRBJ1-2, with 7 bases fitting TRBD1. J gave up 2 bases and V 6 bases, and 3 bases lay outside the gene matches. The CDR3 runs to 13 residues. The germline gives CDR1 MDHEN, CDR2 SYDVKM. CDR3 residues: CASRIRGNYGYTF. The CDR3 DNA reads as TGTGCCAGCAGGATCAGGGGGAACTATGGCTACACCTTC.

The V gene is TRBV7-9, the J gene TRBJ1-1; D might be TRBD1 (5 bases). This CDR3 is 17 amino acids long. The germline gives CDR1 SEHNR, CDR2 FQNEAQ (reference sequence). V was cut by 0 bases and J by 1 base, with 15 bases left in between. CDR3 amino acids: CASSLARGIRPNTEAFF. The CDR3, as DNA: TGTGCCAGCAGCTTAGCGCGGGGGATTAGGCCGAACACTGAAGCTTTCTTT. Using reference TRBV7-9 and TRBJ1-1 for the parts outside the CDR3, the full variable domain is DTGVSQNPRHKITKRGQNVTFRCDPISEHNRLYWYRQTLGQGPEFLTYFQNEAQLEKSRLLSDRFSAERPKGSFSTLEIQRTEQGDSAMYLCASSLARGIRPNTEAFFGQGTRLTVV.

The rearrangement uses TRBV18 and TRBJ2-3, with TRBD2 identical over 13 bases. The CDR3 contains 16 residues. Trimming cost V 4 bases and J 8 bases; bases outside gene matches: 9. Germline CDR1 and CDR2: KGHSH and LQKENI. CDR3 loop: CASSLRLAGGEGTQYF. Here the CDR3 DNA reads TGTGCCAGCTCACTTCGACTAGCGGGGGGCGAGGGTACGCAGTATTTT.

This clone was detected only once. The gene calls are TRBV7-3 and TRBJ2-3; perhaps TRBD2 as D (7 bases). The CDR3 runs to 15 residues. Germline CDR1 reads SGHTA; CDR2 reads FQGTGA. Trimming removed 5 bases from V and 6 bases from J, with 18 bases in between. CDR3 in DNA: TGTGCCAGCAGCCCTCGCGGGGGCGCCCGGGATACGCAGTATTTT. Translation gives CASSPRGGARDTQYF.

V gene TRBV5-1 combines with J gene TRBJ2-1, with a weak D call TRBD2 (6 bases). There are 15 residues in the CDR3. V lost 0 bases to trimming and J lost 5 bases, with 12 bases between them. Germline assignment: CDR1 SGHRS and CDR2 YFSETQ. In DNA form, the CDR3 reads TGCGCCAGCAGCTTGGCCGGGAGACCCGACAATGAGCAGTTCTTC. Amino acid sequence: CASSLAGRPDNEQFF.

The chain joins TRBV7-2 to TRBJ1-1; no definite D call. V was pared by 2 bases and J by 6 bases, with 4 bases between. CDR3 length equals 11 residues. Germline V CDR1 and CDR2: SGHTA, FQGNSA. The DNA of the CDR3 is TGTGCCAGCAGCTTAAGCCCTGAAGCTTTCTTT. The encoded protein is CASSLSPEAFF.

A single count supports this clone. The J gene is TRBJ1-1, the V gene TRBV7-3; 9 nucleotides line up with TRBD1. The CDR3 length is 16 residues. The germline CDR1 and CDR2 sequences are SGHTA and FQGTGA. J gave up 3 bases and V 5 bases, and 10 bases lay outside the gene matches. CDR3: CASSTTGGFMDTEAFF. CDR3 nucleotide sequence: TGTGCCAGCAGCACGACAGGGGGATTTATGGACACTGAAGCTTTCTTT.

This clone is a singleton in its sample. The chain joins TRBV12-5 to TRBJ2-7; the match to TRBD1 covers 8 bases. Germline lookup yields CDR1 LGHNT and CDR2 FRNRAP. Trimming took 5 bases from V and 3 from J; bases not matched to a gene: 6. The CDR3 contains 14 residues. This CDR3 is CASGLDRGGYEQYF. CDR3 nucleotide sequence: TGTGCTAGTGGTCTCGACAGGGGAGGCTACGAGCAGTACTTC.

The CDR3 region has the DNA TGTGCCAGCTCAACGAACACAGGGGAGAACACTGAAGCTTTCTTT. As protein: CASSTNTGENTEAFF. The rearrangement joins TRBV18 to TRBJ1-1; 7 bases fit TRBD1. V shed 5 bases and J 1 base; nucleotides not matched to a gene: 7. Germline CDR1 and CDR2: KGHSH and LQKENI. There are 15 residues in the CDR3.

The chain has TRBV4-2 and TRBJ2-3, with 8 positions matching TRBD2. This CDR3 is built from 18 residues. Germline V gene data show CDR1 as LGHNA and CDR2 as YNFKEQ. V was pared by 0 bases and J by 2 bases, with 10 bases of the junction left unmatched. CDR3 nucleotides: TGTGCCAGCAGCCAAGATCCCTCCGGGGGGGGATTCACAGATACGCAGTATTTT. It yields the protein CASSQDPSGGGFTDTQYF.

The chain combines TRBV28 with TRBJ2-7; TRBD2 matches 8 bases. V lost 6 bases and J lost 4; bases outside the gene matches: 5. CDR3 length: 13 amino acids. Per the germline V gene, CDR1 is MDHEN and CDR2 is SYDVKM. The CDR3 loop reads CASSLRGGYEQYF. CDR3 in DNA: TGTGCCAGCAGCCTCCGGGGGGGGTACGAGCAGTACTTC.

The chain joins TRBV7-8 to TRBJ2-7, with 8 bases fitting TRBD1. Losses at the gene ends were 5 bases for V and 7 bases for J; bases not matched to a gene: 7. The CDR3 length is 13 residues. Per the germline V gene, CDR1 is SGHVS and CDR2 is FQNEAQ. This CDR3 reads CASSIQGAGEQYF. CDR3 sequence (DNA): TGTGCCAGCAGCATCCAGGGGGCAGGGGAGCAGTACTTC.

This clone appeared once. The gene calls are TRBV28 and TRBJ2-1; no clear D. From germline, CDR1 is MDHEN and CDR2 SYDVKM. The V end lost 2 bases, the J end lost 2 bases, and 7 bases lay between the germline ends. This CDR3 region has 14 residues. In nucleotides, the CDR3 is TGTGCCAGCAGTTTACCCAAAACCTACAATGAGCAGTTCTTC. Protein sequence: CASSLPKTYNEQFF.

This clone has just one count. V and J are TRBV12-3 or TRBV12-4 and TRBJ2-7; the D gene is possibly TRBD2 (5 bases). V shed 6 bases and J shed 4 bases, with 13 bases lying between them. The CDR3 is made up of 13 amino acids. This chain's CDR3 is CASRAGLIYEQYF. The CDR3, as DNA: TGTGCCAGCAGGGCCGGACTGATTTACGAGCAGTACTTC.

The chain carries TRBV9 and TRBJ2-7, with a tentative D call TRBD1 (5 bases). Germline CDR1 is SGDLS and CDR2 is YYNGEE. CDR3 length: 15 residues. V was clipped by 1 base and J by 5 bases, with 16 bases between them. The CDR3 is CASSVSWQWGHEQYF. DNA of the CDR3: TGTGCCAGCAGCGTATCATGGCAGTGGGGCCACGAGCAGTACTTC.

There are a few counts of this clone. J is TRBJ2-7 and V is TRBV7-9; D call uncertain. With 4 bases removed from V and 3 bases from J, the gap between germline ends came to 4 bases. This CDR3 spans 11 amino acids. CDR1 and CDR2 from the germline V gene are SEHNR and FQNEAQ (reference sequence). CDR3 in amino acids: CASSSFYEQYF. As DNA, the CDR3 is TGTGCCAGCAGCTCTTTCTACGAGCAGTACTTC.

The V call is TRBV27, the J call TRBJ1-1; 7 nucleotides agree with TRBD1. Unmatched junction bases numbered 4, after V lost 5 bases and J lost 1 base. CDR1 and CDR2 (germline): MNHEY, SMNVEV (reference sequence). This CDR3 is built from 14 residues. CDR3 coding DNA: TGTGCCAGCAGTCTTACAGGGGCGAACACTGAAGCTTTCTTT. Its protein is CASSLTGANTEAFF.